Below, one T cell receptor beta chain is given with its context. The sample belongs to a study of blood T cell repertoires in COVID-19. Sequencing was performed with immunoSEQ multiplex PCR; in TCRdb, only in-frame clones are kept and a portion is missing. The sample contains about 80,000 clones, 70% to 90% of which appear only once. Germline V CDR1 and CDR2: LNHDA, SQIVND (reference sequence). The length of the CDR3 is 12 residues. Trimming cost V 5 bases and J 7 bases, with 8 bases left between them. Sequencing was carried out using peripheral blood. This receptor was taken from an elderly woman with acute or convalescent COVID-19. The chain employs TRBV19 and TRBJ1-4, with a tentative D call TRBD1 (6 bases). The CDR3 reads CASSGGAEKLFF. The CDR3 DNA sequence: TGTGCCAGTAGTGGGGGCGCTGAAAAACTGTTTTTT.